The rows below give T cell receptor beta chains drawn from one sample of a study of T cell repertoires in cytomegalovirus infection. Their cognate antigens are unknown. TCRdb independently ran MiXCR on the reads; one entry per CDR3 protein. The sample contains about 830,000 distinct CDR3 sequences, roughly 33% of which appear only once. This specimen was cultured CD8+ T cells from PBMCs, taken from culture after CMV antigen stimulation. Receptors were obtained from a human donor in good health (CMV status not recorded). Some clones in this sample may be carry-over from other donors' samples. Each CDR3 is given with its conserved first and last residue. The D gene is left open where the match is weak. Size tells how often a clone was seen (once, few, many) or the class of an expanded clone, and some rows leave it out.

v_call	d_call	j_call	clone_size	cdr3_nt	cdr3_aa
TRBV20-1	.	TRBJ2-7	many	TGCAGTGCTAGAGCTCAGCCTAAGGACGAGCAGTACTTC	CSARAQPKDEQYF
TRBV5-6	.	TRBJ1-6	.	TGTGCCAACAGCATGAGACCTTTCTCCTATAATTCACCCCTCCACTTT	CANSMRPFSYNSPLHF
TRBV7-6	.	TRBJ2-1	many	TGTGCCAGCAGCTTAGCCAACCCAGGCAATGAGCAGTTCTTC	CASSLANPGNEQFF
TRBV7-8	TRBD2	TRBJ2-1	few	TGTGCCAGCGCAGCGGGGGACAATGAGCAGTTCTTC	CASAAGDNEQFF
TRBV6-6	.	TRBJ1-1	.	TGTGCCAGCAGTTACGGTGAGGGTGAGGCTTTCTTT	CASSYGEGEAFF
TRBV7-9	.	TRBJ2-1	few	TGTGCCAGCAGGGGGCGGACCTACCCCCAGTACAATGAGCAGTTCTTC	CASRGRTYPQYNEQFF
TRBV11-2	.	TRBJ1-1	.	TGTGCCAGCAGCCAGGACAGAAGCTTTGAAAGAACTGAAGCTTTCTTT	CASSQDRSFERTEAFF
TRBV4-1	.	TRBJ2-3	.	TGCGCCAGCAGCCAAGCCGGAGGTCGCCCCACAGATACGCAGTATTTT	CASSQAGGRPTDTQYF
TRBV12-3/TRBV12-4	TRBD1	TRBJ1-5	few	TGTGCCAGCAGCTGGGACAGGGGGGAACAGCCCCAGCATTTT	CASSWDRGEQPQHF
TRBV19	TRBD1	TRBJ2-2	many	TGTGCCACCGCCCAGGGGGACAGACACACCGGGGAGCTGTTTTTT	CATAQGDRHTGELFF
TRBV12-3/TRBV12-4	.	TRBJ1-2	once	TGTGCCAGCACTTCCACCCCGGGGGATCTTAACTATGGCTACACCTTC	CASTSTPGDLNYGYTF
TRBV12-3/TRBV12-4	.	TRBJ1-5	many	TGTGCCAGCAGTTTCGGAGAAAGCAATCAGCCCCAGCATTTT	CASSFGESNQPQHF
TRBV5-1	.	TRBJ1-5	.	TGCGCCAGCAGCTTCCAAGGGGGGCAGTTCGGCAATCAGCCCCAGCATTTT	CASSFQGGQFGNQPQHF
TRBV19	TRBD1	TRBJ1-2	few	TGTGCCAGTAGTGCGGGACAGTATGGCTACACCTTC	CASSAGQYGYTF
TRBV20-1	.	TRBJ2-1	few	TGCAGTGCTAGAGATAAGAGCGGGCGGAGCTCCTACAATGAGCAGTTCTTC	CSARDKSGRSSYNEQFF
TRBV27	.	TRBJ2-3	.	TGTGCCAGCAGTTATGGGACAATCACCACGGATACGCAGTATTTT	CASSYGTITTDTQYF
TRBV7-9	.	TRBJ2-2	few	TGTGCCAGCAGCTTAGGGCTGCGACAGCAAAACACCGGGGAGCTGTTTTTT	CASSLGLRQQNTGELFF
TRBV27	TRBD1	TRBJ1-2	.	TGTGCCAGCAGCCCCGGGACAGCTTATGTGGGCTACACCTTC	CASSPGTAYVGYTF
TRBV10-3	.	TRBJ1-5	.	TGTGCCATCAGTGAGTCGACACAGCTAAATCAGCCCCAGCATTTT	CAISESTQLNQPQHF
TRBV7-2	.	TRBJ2-3	many	TGTGCCAGCAGCTTAGCCTCGGACACATCGTACACAGATACGCAGTATTTT	CASSLASDTSYTDTQYF
TRBV5-1	.	TRBJ1-2	.	TGCGCCAGCAGCTTTGGTGGCGCTGGCTATGGCTACACCTTC	CASSFGGAGYGYTF
TRBV5-5	.	TRBJ1-2	few	TGTGCCAGCATTTCCTCCCCTGAGACAGTACTATATGGCTACACCTTC	CASISSPETVLYGYTF
TRBV27	.	TRBJ1-5	.	TGTGCCAGCACCCCCACGAGCTTTAGCAATCAGCCCCAGCATTTT	CASTPTSFSNQPQHF
TRBV9	TRBD2	TRBJ2-3	.	TGTGCCAGCAGCGTATTCGGGACTAGCGGGGGGGCCCGGGAGGGAGATACGCAGTATTTT	CASSVFGTSGGAREGDTQYF
TRBV6-1	TRBD1	TRBJ1-2	.	TGTGCCAGCGAACAGGGGGGCAGCTATGGCTACACCTTC	CASEQGGSYGYTF
TRBV5-4	TRBD1	TRBJ2-4	.	TGTGCCAGCAGCCCCGGGACAGCAGATCAAAACATTCAGTACTTC	CASSPGTADQNIQYF
TRBV27	TRBD1	TRBJ1-1	few	TGTGCCAGCAGTCCGTGGACAGGGAGGAACACTGAAGCTTTCTTT	CASSPWTGRNTEAFF
TRBV7-2	.	TRBJ1-2	many	TGTGCCAGCAGCTTAGGGGGGATTAAGGGCTACACCTTC	CASSLGGIKGYTF
TRBV7-8	.	TRBJ1-5	many	TGTGCCAGCAGCTTATGGCAGGCGGGAAGCAATCAGCCCCAGCATTTT	CASSLWQAGSNQPQHF
TRBV6-2/TRBV6-3	.	TRBJ1-1	.	TGTGCCAGCATGGACCCCCCGGGGGACCCGAACACTGAAGCTTTCTTT	CASMDPPGDPNTEAFF
TRBV19	.	TRBJ2-2	.	TGTGCCAGTACCCCGGGATTGGGCCAGGGTGGGAACACCGGGGAGCTGTTTTTT	CASTPGLGQGGNTGELFF
TRBV29-1	.	TRBJ2-7	.	TGCAGCGTTGAATGGGCCTACGAGCAGTACTTC	CSVEWAYEQYF
TRBV20-1	TRBD2	TRBJ2-1	.	TGCAGTGCTAGAGGTTTCTTTAGCGGGGGGGCCAGGTCCTACAATGAGCAGTTCTTC	CSARGFFSGGARSYNEQFF
TRBV11-2	.	TRBJ1-1	.	TGTGCCAGCAGCGAACACCAAATGAACACTGAAGCTTTCTTT	CASSEHQMNTEAFF
TRBV5-8	.	TRBJ2-5	few	TGTGCCAGCAGCTTTGGCTTAACGAACCAAGAGACCCAGTACTTC	CASSFGLTNQETQYF
TRBV19	.	TRBJ1-1	.	TGTGCCAGTACGGCGAGAGCATTGACCACTGAAGCTTTCTTT	CASTARALTTEAFF
TRBV6-6	.	TRBJ2-7	few	TGTGCCAGCAGTTACGACTGGGACTCCTACGAGCAGTACTTC	CASSYDWDSYEQYF
TRBV6-2/TRBV6-3	.	TRBJ1-5	few	TGTGCCAGCTGCATTTCGAGTCAGCCCCAGCATTTT	CASCISSQPQHF
TRBV9	TRBD2	TRBJ2-3	.	TGTGCCAGCGCGCGGTACGGGGGGGCCGGAGATACGCAGTATTTT	CASARYGGAGDTQYF
TRBV10-3	TRBD1	TRBJ1-6	.	TGTGCCACCCAGCTCTCCGGGACAGGGATAGATATGGTTAATTCACCCCTCCACTTT	CATQLSGTGIDMVNSPLHF
TRBV19	.	TRBJ1-2	.	TGTGCCAGTGAGGGGAGTGGCTACACCTTC	CASEGSGYTF
TRBV7-2	TRBD1	TRBJ2-5	.	TGTGCCAGCAGCTTGCCCTTACAGGGGGCATGGGAGACCCAGTACTTC	CASSLPLQGAWETQYF
TRBV4-1	TRBD1	TRBJ2-2	few	TGCGCCAGCAGCCAGTGGACAGGTATCAGAACCGGGGAGCTGTTTTTT	CASSQWTGIRTGELFF